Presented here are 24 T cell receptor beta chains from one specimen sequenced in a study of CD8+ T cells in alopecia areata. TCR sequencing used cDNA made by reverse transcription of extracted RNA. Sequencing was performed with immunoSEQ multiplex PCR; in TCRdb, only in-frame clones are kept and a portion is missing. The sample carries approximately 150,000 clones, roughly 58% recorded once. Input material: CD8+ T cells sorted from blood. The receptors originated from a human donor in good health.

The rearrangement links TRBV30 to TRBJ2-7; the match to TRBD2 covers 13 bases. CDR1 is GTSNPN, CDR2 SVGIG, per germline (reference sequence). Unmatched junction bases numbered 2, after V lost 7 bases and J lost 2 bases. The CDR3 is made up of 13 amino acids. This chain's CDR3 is CASTSGRAYEQYF. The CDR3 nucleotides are TGTGCCTCAACTAGCGGGAGGGCCTACGAGCAGTACTTC.

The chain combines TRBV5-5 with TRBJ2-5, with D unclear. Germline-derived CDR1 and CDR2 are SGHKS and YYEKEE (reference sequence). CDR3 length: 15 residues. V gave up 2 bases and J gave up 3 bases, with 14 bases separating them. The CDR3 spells CASSFWGNPKETQYF. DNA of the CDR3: TGTGCCAGCAGCTTTTGGGGTAACCCCAAAGAGACCCAGTACTTC.

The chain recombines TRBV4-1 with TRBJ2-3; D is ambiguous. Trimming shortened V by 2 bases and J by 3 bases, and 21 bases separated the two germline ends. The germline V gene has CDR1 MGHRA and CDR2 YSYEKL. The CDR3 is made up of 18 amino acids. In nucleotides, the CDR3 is TGCGCCAGCAGCCAACTAATTAACAAGTGGGGTCCGACAGATACGCAGTATTTT. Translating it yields CASSQLINKWGPTDTQYF.

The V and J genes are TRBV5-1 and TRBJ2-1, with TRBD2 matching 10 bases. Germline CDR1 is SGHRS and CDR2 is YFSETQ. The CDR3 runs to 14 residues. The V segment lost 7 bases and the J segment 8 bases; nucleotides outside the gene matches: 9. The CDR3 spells CASGWTSGNDEQFF. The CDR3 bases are TGCGCCAGCGGGTGGACTAGCGGAAACGATGAGCAGTTCTTC.

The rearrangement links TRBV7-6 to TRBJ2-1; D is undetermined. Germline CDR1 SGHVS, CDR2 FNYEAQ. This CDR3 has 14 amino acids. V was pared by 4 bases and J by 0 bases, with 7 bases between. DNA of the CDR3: TGTGCCAGCAGCTCGACACACTCCTACAATGAGCAGTTCTTC. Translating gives CASSSTHSYNEQFF.

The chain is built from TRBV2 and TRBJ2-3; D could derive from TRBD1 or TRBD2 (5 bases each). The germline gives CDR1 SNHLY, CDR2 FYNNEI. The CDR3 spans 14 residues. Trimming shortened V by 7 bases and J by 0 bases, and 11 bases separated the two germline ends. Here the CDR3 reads CASKGTTSTDTQYF. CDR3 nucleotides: TGTGCCAGCAAGGGGACCACTAGCACAGATACGCAGTATTTT.

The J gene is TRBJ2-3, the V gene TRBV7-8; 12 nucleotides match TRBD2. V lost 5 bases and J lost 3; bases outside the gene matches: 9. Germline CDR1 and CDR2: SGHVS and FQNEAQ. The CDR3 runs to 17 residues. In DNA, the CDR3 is TGTGCCAGCAGCCCCCGACTAGCGGGGGTAGAAACAGATACGCAGTATTTT. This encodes CASSPRLAGVETDTQYF. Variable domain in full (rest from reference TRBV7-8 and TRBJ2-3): GAGVSQSPRYKVAKRGQDVALRCDPISGHVSLFWYQQALGQGPEFLTYFQNEAQLDKSGLPSDRFFAERPEGSVSTLKIQRTQQEDSAVYLCASSPRLAGVETDTQYFGPGTRLTVL.

The CDR3 loop is CAWSVRVGSYSYNEQFF. The CDR3 region has the DNA TGTGCCTGGAGTGTACGGGTCGGGAGTTACTCCTACAATGAGCAGTTCTTC. V usage is TRBV30 and J usage is TRBJ2-1; D might be TRBD2 (6 bases). The germline gives CDR1 GTSNPN, CDR2 SVGIG (reference sequence). The CDR3 is 17 amino acids. V lost 0 bases and J lost 0, with 15 bases in between. The full variable domain, rest sourced from reference TRBV30 and TRBJ2-1, is SQTIHQWPATLVQPVGSPLSLECTVEGTSNPNLYWYRQAAGRGLQLLFYSVGIGQISSEVPQNLSASRPQDRQFILSSKKLLLSDSGFYLCAWSVRVGSYSYNEQFFGPGTRLTVL.

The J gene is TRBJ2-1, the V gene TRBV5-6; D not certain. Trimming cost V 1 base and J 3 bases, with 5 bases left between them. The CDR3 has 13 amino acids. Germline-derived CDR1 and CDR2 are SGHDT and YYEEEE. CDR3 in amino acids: CASSLRSYNEQFF. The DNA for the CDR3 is TGTGCCAGCAGCTTGCGCAGCTACAATGAGCAGTTCTTC. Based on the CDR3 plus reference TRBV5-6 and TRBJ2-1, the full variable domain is DAGVTQSPTHLIKTRGQQVTLRCSPKSGHDTVSWYQQALGQGPQFIFQYYEEEERQRGNFPDRFSGHQFPNYSSELNVNALLLGDSALYLCASSLRSYNEQFFGPGTRLTVL.

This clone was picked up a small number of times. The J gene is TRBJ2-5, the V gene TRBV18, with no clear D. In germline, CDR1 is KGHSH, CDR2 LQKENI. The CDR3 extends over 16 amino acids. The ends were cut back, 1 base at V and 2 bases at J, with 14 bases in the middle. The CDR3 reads CASSPRARTAQETQYF. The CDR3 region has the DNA TGTGCCAGCTCACCACGGGCTCGGACGGCTCAAGAGACCCAGTACTTC.

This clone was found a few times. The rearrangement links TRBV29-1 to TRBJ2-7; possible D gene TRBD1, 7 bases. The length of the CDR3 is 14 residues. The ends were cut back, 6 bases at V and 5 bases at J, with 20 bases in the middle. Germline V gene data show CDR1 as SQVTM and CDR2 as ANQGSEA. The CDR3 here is CSVPTSEGANEQYF. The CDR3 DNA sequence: TGCAGCGTGCCGACCTCGGAGGGGGCCAACGAGCAGTACTTC.

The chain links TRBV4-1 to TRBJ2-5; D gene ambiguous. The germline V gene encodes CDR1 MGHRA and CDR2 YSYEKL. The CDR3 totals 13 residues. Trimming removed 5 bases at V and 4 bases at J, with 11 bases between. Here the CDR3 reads CASSDKMAETQYF. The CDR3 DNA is TGCGCCAGCAGCGACAAAATGGCAGAGACCCAGTACTTC.

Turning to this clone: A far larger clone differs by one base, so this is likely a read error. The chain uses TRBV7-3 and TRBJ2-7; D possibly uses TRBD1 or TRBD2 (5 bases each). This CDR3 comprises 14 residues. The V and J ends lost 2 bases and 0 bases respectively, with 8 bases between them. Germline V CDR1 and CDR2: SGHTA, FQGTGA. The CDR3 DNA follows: TGTGCCAGCAGCTTAGGGACGTCCTCCTACGAGCAGTACTTC. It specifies CASSLGTSSYEQYF.

The CDR3 loop is CASSPGTGTNQPQHF. The CDR3, as DNA: TGTGCCAGCAGTCCGGGGACAGGGACGAATCAGCCCCAGCATTTT. The chain combines TRBV27 with TRBJ1-5; 9 bases line up with TRBD1. V shed 5 bases and J 4 bases; nucleotides not matched to a gene: 6. The CDR3 runs to 15 residues. Germline-derived CDR1 and CDR2 are MNHEY and SMNVEV (reference sequence).

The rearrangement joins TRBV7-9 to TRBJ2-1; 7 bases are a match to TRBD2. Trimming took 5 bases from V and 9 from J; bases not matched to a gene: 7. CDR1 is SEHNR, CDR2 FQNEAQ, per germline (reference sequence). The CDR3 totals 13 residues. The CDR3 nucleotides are TGTGCCAGCAGCCTGGGCGGGAGCATTGAGCAGTTCTTC. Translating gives CASSLGGSIEQFF.

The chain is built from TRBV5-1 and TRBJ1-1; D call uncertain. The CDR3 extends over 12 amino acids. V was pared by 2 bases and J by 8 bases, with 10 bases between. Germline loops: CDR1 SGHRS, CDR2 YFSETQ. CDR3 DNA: TGCGCCAGCAGCTTAATAGGGCTAGAAGCTTTCTTT. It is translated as CASSLIGLEAFF.

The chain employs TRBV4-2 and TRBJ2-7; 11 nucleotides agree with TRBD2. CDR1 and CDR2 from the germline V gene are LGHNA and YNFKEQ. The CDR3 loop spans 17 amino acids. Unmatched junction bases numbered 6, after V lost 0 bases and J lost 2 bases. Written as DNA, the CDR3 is TGTGCCAGCAGCCAAGATCTGACTAGCGGGAAGACCTACGAGCAGTACTTC. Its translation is CASSQDLTSGKTYEQYF.

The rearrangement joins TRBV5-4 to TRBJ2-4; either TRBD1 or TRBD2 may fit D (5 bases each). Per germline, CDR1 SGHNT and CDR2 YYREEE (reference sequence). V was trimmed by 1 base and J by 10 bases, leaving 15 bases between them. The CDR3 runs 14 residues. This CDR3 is CASSLIGDLGIQYF. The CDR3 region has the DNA TGTGCCAGCAGCTTGATCGGGGACCTGGGGATTCAGTACTTC.

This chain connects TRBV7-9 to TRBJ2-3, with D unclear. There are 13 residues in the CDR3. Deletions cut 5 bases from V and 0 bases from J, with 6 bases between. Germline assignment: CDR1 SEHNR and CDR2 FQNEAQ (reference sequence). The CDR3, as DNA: TGTGCCAGCAGCGGCCAGAGCACAGATACGCAGTATTTT. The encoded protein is CASSGQSTDTQYF.

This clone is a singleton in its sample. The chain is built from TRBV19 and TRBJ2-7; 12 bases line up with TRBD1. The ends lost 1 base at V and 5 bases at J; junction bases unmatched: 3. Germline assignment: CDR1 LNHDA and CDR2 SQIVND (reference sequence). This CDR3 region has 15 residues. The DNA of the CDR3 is TGTGCCAGTAGTATAGTTGGGACAGGGGGCGACGAGCAGTACTTC. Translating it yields CASSIVGTGGDEQYF.

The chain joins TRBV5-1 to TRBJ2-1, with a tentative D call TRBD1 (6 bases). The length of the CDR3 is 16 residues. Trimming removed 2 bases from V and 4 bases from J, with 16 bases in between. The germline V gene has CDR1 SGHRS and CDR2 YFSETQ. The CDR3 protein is CASSLPQGRRYNEQFF. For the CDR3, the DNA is TGCGCCAGCAGCTTACCACAGGGACGAAGGTACAATGAGCAGTTCTTC.

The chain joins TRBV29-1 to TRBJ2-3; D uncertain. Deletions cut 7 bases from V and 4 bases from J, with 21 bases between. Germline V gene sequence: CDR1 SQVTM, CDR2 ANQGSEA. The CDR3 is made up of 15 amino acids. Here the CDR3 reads CSARLTSPHPDTQYF. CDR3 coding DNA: TGCAGCGCTCGTTTGACTTCTCCTCACCCAGATACGCAGTATTTT.

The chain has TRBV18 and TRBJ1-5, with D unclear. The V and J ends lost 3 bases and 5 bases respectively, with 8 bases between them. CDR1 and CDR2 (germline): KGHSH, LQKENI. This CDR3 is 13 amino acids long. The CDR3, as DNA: TGTGCCAGCTCACCGAGTTCTGATCAGCCCCAGCATTTT. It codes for CASSPSSDQPQHF.

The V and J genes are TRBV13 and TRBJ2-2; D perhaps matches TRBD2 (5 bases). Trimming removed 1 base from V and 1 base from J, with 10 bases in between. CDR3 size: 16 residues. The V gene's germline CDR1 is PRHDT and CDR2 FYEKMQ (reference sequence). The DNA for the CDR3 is TGTGCCAGCAGCTTAGTGGCAGGACTGAACACCGGGGAGCTGTTTTTT. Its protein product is CASSLVAGLNTGELFF.